This T cell receptor beta chain originates from a study of blood T cell repertoires in COVID-19. Study details: Acute and convalescent COVID-19 samples came from the United States, Italy and Spain. Sample material is recorded as cDNA or gDNA derived from T cells, B-cell-depleted T cells, or PBMCs.

In the original workflow: How many nucleated cells were present was estimated from reference gene primer amplification. Assay: immunoSEQ multiplex PCR; the TCRdb copy retains only in-frame clones and omits some. V and J calls and clone size are given by that table; D and trimming were obtained from the DNA. The sample consists of under 250,000 clones, about four fifths of them appearing once. The CDR3 is 17 amino acids. The germline V gene has CDR1 SGHRS and CDR2 YFSETQ. After removal of 4 bases from V and 1 base from J, the junction contained 8 bases not matched to a gene. The gene calls are TRBV5-1 and TRBJ2-7, with TRBD2 matching over 13 bases. The sample comprised peripheral blood. The sequence was obtained from a man in his forties or fifties with active or convalescent COVID-19. DNA of the CDR3: TGCGCCAGCAGCCCCGGACTAGCGGGAGCCATATCCTACGAGCAGTACTTC. This sequence encodes CASSPGLAGAISYEQYF. The full variable domain, with the rest looked up from reference TRBV5-1 and TRBJ2-7, is KAGVTQTPRYLIKTRGQQVTLSCSPISGHRSVSWYQQTPGQGLQFLFEYFSETQRNKGNFPGRFSGRQFSNSRSEMNVSTLELGDSALYLCASSPGLAGAISYEQYFGPGTRLTVT.